This TCR beta chain was identified during a study of Ad26.COV2.S vaccination and SARS-CoV-2 variants. For the study at large: Dosing was one shot or two shots 56 days apart.

The assay was immunoSEQ multiplex PCR, and TCRdb's table has in-frame clones only and misses some. The repertoire holds about half a million clones, with around 89% as singletons. The V gene end was trimmed by 0 bases and the J gene end by 7 bases; junction bases not matched to a gene: 9. Germline V gene lookup returns CDR1 SGHTS and CDR2 YDEGEE. The CDR3 has 16 residues. Treatment reported: 15 to 20 received Ad26.COV2.S at low or high dose, single or two shots; five or six received placebo; per-sample allocation not given. Day 63 after the first vaccine or placebo injection was the time point for sampling.

The genes are TRBV5-8 and TRBJ2-1; 8 bases are shared with TRBD1. This receptor was taken from a person aged 18 to 65 who received the Ad26.COV2.S COVID-19 vaccine or a placebo. Sequencing used peripheral blood, obtained in a trial of Ad26.COV2.S vaccine versus placebo. The CDR3 loop is CASSLGAGGAGNEQFF. CDR3 DNA sequence: TGTGCCAGCAGCTTGGGAGCAGGGGGCGCGGGGAATGAGCAGTTCTTC.